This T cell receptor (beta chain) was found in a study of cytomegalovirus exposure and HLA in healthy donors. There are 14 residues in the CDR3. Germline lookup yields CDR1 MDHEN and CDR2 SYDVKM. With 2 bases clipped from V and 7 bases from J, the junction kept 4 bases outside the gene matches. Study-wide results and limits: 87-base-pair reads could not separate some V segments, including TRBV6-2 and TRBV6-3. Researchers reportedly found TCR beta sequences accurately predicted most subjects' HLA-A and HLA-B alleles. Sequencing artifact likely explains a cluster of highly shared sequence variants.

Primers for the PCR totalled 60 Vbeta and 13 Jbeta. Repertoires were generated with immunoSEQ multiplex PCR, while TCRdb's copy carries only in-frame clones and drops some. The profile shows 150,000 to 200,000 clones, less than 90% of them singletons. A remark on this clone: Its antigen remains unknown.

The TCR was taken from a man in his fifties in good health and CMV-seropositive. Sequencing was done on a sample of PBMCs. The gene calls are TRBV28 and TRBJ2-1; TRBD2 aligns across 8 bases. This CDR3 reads CASSLTGGLNEQFF. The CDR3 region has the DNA TGTGCCAGCAGTTTAACGGGGGGGCTTAATGAGCAGTTCTTC.